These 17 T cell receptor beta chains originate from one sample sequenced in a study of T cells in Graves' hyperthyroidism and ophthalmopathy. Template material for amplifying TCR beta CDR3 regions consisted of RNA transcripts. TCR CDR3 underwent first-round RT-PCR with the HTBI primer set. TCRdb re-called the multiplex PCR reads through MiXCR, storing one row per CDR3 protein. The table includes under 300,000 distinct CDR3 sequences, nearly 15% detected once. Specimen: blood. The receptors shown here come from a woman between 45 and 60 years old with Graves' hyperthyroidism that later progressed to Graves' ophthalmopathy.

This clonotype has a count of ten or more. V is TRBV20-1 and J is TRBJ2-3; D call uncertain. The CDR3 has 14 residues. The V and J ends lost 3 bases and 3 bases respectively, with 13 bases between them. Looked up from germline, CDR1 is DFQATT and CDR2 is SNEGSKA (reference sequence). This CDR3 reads CSASGLRSTDTQYF. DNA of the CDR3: TGCAGTGCTAGTGGGCTGAGGAGTACAGATACGCAGTATTTT.

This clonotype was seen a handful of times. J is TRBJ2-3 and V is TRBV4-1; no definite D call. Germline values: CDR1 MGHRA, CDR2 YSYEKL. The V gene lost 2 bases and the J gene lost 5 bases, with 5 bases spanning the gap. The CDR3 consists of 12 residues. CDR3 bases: TGCGCCAGCAGCCAACGAGGAGATACGCAGTATTTT. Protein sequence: CASSQRGDTQYF.

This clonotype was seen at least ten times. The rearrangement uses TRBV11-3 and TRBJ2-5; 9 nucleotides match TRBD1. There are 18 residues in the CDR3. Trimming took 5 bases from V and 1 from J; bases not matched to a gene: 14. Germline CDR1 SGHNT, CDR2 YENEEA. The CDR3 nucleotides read TGTGCCAGCAGCCCCGAGGACAGGGGCCGAAAGTTCCAAGAGACCCAGTACTTC. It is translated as CASSPEDRGRKFQETQYF.

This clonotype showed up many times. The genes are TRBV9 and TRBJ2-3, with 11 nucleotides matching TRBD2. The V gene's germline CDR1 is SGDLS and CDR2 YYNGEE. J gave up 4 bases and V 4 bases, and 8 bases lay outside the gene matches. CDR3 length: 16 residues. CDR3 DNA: TGTGCCAGCAGCTCCCGGGGACTAGCGGTGGCAGATACGCAGTATTTT. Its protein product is CASSSRGLAVADTQYF.

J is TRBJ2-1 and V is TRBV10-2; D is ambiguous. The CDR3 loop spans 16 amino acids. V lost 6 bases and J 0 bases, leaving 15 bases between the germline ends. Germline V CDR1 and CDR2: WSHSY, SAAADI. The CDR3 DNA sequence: TGCGCCAGCAGCCGTTTGGGCGGCACCTCCTACAATGAGCAGTTCTTC. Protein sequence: CASSRLGGTSYNEQFF.

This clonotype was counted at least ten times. This CDR3 is CASKVDIGAYEQYF. CDR3 in DNA: TGTGCCAGCAAAGTTGACATTGGGGCCTACGAGCAGTACTTC. This chain links TRBV2 with TRBJ2-7; no clear D gene. The CDR3 spans 14 residues. The germline gives CDR1 SNHLY, CDR2 FYNNEI. V gave up 7 bases and J gave up 2 bases, with 15 bases separating them.

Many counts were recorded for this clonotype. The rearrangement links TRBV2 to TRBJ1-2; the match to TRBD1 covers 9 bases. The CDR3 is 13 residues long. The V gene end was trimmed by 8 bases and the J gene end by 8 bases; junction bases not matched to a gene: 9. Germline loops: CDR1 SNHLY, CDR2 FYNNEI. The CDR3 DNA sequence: TGTGCCAGCCCTAAACAGGGGGCTTACGGCTACACCTTC. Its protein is CASPKQGAYGYTF.

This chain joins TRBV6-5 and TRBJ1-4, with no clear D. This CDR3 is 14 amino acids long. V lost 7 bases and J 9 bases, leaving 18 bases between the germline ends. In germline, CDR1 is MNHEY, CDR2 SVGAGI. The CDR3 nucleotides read TGTGCCAGCACCCAACCACCCCAAGGAAAAAAACTGTTTTTT. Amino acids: CASTQPPQGKKLFF.

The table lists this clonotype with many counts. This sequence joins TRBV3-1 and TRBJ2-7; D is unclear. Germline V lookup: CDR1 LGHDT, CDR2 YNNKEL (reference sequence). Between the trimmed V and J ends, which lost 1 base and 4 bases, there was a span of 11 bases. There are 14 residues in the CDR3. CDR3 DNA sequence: TGTGCCAGCAGCCAAGTCGACGGAGAGTACGAGCAGTACTTC. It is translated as CASSQVDGEYEQYF.

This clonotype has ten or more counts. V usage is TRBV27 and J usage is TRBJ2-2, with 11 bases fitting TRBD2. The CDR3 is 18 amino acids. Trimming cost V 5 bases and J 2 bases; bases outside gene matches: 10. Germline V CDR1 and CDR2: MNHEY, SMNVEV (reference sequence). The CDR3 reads CASSPTGLAEPNTGELFF. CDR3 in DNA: TGTGCCAGCAGTCCTACGGGACTAGCGGAGCCTAACACCGGGGAGCTGTTTTTT.

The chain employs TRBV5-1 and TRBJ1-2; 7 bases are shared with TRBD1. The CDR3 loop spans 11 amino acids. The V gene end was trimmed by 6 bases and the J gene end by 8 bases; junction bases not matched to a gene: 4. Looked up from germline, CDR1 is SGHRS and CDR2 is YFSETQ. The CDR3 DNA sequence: TGCGCCAGCACTACAGGGGACGGCTACACCTTC. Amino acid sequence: CASTTGDGYTF.

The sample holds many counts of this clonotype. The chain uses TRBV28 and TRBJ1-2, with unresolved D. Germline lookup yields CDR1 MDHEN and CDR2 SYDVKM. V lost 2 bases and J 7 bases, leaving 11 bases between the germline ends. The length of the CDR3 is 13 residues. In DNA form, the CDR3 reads TGTGCCAGCAGTTTAGTGGGTGGAGTTGGCTACACCTTC. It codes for CASSLVGGVGYTF.

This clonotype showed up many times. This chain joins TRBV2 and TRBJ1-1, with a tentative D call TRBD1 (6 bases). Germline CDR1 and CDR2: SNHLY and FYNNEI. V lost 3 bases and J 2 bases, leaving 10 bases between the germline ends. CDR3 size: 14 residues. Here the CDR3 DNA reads TGTGCCAGCAGTGATAGGACAGATAACACTGAAGCTTTCTTT. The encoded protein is CASSDRTDNTEAFF. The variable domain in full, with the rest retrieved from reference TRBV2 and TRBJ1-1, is EPEVTQTPSHQVTQMGQEVILRCVPISNHLYFYWYRQILGQKVEFLVSFYNNEISEKSEIFDDQFSVERPDGSNFTLKIRSTKLEDSAMYFCASSDRTDNTEAFFGQGTRLTVV.

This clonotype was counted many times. The CDR3 coding sequence is TGTGCCAGCTCACCCGCCCCCTACGAGCAGTACTTC. Translation: CASSPAPYEQYF. The V gene is TRBV6-1, the J gene TRBJ2-7; D not certain. V lost 8 bases and J lost 2, with 10 bases in between. This CDR3 region has 12 residues. From germline, CDR1 is MNHNS and CDR2 SASEGT.

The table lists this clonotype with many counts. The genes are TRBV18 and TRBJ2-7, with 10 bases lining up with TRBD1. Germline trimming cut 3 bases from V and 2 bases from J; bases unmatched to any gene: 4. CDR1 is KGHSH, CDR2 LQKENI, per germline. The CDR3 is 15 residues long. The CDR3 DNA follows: TGTGCCAGCTCACCCGGGACAGGGGTACCCTACGAGCAGTACTTC. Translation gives CASSPGTGVPYEQYF.

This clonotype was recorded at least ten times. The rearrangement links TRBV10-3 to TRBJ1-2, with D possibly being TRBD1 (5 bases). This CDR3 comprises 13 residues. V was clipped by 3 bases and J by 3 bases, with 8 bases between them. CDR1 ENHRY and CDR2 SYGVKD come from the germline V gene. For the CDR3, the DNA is TGTGCCATCAGTGATATGGGGGACTATGGCTACACCTTC. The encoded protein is CAISDMGDYGYTF.

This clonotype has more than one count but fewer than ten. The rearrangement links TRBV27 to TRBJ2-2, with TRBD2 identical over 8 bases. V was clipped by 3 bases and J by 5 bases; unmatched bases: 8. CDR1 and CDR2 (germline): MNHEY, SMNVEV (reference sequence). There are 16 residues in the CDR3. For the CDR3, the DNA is TGTGCCAGCAGTTTGGGTTCTAGCGGGCCAACCGGGGAGCTGTTTTTT. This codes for CASSLGSSGPTGELFF.